A selection of T cell receptor beta chains follows, all from one sample in a study of read filtering for tumor transcriptome and immune sequencing. Each CDR3 protein gets one entry after TCRdb re-called the reads with MiXCR. The table has 130,000 or so distinct CDR3 sequences, 13% seen once. Input material: a population of CD138-negative cells sorted from bone marrow. These receptors came from a donor aged 40 or over with multiple myeloma. The CDR3 runs from the conserved cysteine through the conserved F or W. The D gene is left open where the match is weak. A row's size may be missing; if present it is once, few, many or a size class.

D gene: NA; V gene: TRBV11-2; clone size: many; CDR3 protein: CASSRSGEQYF
D gene: NA; V gene: TRBV27; clone size: NA; CDR3 protein: CASSLRIGRADFQETQYF
D gene: NA; V gene: TRBV5-1; clone size: few; CDR3 protein: CAGGSVGTPNNEQFF
D gene: NA; V gene: TRBV27; clone size: many; CDR3 protein: CASSFSPGTLYGYTF
D gene: NA; V gene: TRBV7-3; clone size: NA; CDR3 protein: CASSLGTSDTDTQYF
D gene: NA; V gene: TRBV13; clone size: few; CDR3 protein: CASSYGTGELFF
D gene: NA; V gene: TRBV7-3; clone size: many; CDR3 protein: CASSLVSDSYNEQFF
D gene: NA; V gene: TRBV19; clone size: many; CDR3 protein: CASSGGGAHPNEQFF
D gene: NA; V gene: TRBV7-2; clone size: many; CDR3 protein: CASSFDRYSYEQYF
D gene: TRBD1; V gene: TRBV12-5; clone size: few; CDR3 protein: CASGFRDRGVQETQYF
D gene: NA; V gene: TRBV29-1; clone size: many; CDR3 protein: CSALLGDSYEQYF
D gene: NA; V gene: TRBV9; clone size: few; CDR3 protein: CASSARTGDTEAFF
D gene: NA; V gene: TRBV30; clone size: many; CDR3 protein: CAWTIGTDTQYF
D gene: NA; V gene: TRBV3-1; clone size: many; CDR3 protein: CASSQDTHSYNEQFF
D gene: NA; V gene: TRBV7-9; clone size: NA; CDR3 protein: CASSSIVQGPSDKNIQYF
D gene: NA; V gene: TRBV5-5; clone size: many; CDR3 protein: CASSLGGDTDTQYF
D gene: NA; V gene: TRBV7-9; clone size: many; CDR3 protein: CASSSYRMSSYNEQFF
D gene: NA; V gene: TRBV11-3; clone size: many; CDR3 protein: CASSFRSGELLNEQFF
D gene: TRBD2; V gene: TRBV20-1; clone size: NA; CDR3 protein: CSARLANNNEQFF
D gene: TRBD1; V gene: TRBV29-1; clone size: NA; CDR3 protein: CSVGTGWGTEAFF
D gene: NA; V gene: TRBV12-3/TRBV12-4; clone size: many; CDR3 protein: CASSLGMGKTQYF
D gene: NA; V gene: TRBV29-1; clone size: many; CDR3 protein: CSVEDYRYQETQYF
D gene: TRBD1; V gene: TRBV5-1; clone size: many; CDR3 protein: CASSLGTGGLDQPQHF
D gene: NA; V gene: TRBV7-9; clone size: few; CDR3 protein: CASSSGSTGAFF
D gene: NA; V gene: TRBV11-2; clone size: few; CDR3 protein: CASSSQGGYEQYF
D gene: NA; V gene: TRBV12-3/TRBV12-4; clone size: many; CDR3 protein: CASSKQASGLTGELFF
D gene: NA; V gene: TRBV11-2; clone size: many; CDR3 protein: CASSLAGFYNERFF
D gene: TRBD2; V gene: TRBV7-2; clone size: few; CDR3 protein: CASSPQGGVGNEQYF
D gene: NA; V gene: TRBV7-3; clone size: many; CDR3 protein: CASSFSGQVLFF
D gene: TRBD2; V gene: TRBV10-1; clone size: many; CDR3 protein: CASRTSGPGSAEQFF
D gene: NA; V gene: TRBV27; clone size: many; CDR3 protein: CASSLRYAYNEQFF
D gene: NA; V gene: TRBV12-3/TRBV12-4; clone size: many; CDR3 protein: CASSLEVLNEQFF
D gene: TRBD1; V gene: TRBV10-3; clone size: many; CDR3 protein: CAISLSGGQGGETQYF